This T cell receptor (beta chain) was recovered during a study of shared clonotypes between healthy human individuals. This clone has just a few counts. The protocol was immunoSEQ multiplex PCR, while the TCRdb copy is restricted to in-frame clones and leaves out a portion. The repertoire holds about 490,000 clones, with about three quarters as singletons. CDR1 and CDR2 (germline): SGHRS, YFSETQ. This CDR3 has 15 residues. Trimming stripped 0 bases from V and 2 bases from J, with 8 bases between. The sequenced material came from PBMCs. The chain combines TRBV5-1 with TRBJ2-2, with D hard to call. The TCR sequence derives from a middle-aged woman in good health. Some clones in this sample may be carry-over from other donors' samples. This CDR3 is CASSLVGFNTGELFF. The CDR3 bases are TGCGCCAGCAGCTTGGTAGGGTTTAACACCGGGGAGCTGTTTTTT.